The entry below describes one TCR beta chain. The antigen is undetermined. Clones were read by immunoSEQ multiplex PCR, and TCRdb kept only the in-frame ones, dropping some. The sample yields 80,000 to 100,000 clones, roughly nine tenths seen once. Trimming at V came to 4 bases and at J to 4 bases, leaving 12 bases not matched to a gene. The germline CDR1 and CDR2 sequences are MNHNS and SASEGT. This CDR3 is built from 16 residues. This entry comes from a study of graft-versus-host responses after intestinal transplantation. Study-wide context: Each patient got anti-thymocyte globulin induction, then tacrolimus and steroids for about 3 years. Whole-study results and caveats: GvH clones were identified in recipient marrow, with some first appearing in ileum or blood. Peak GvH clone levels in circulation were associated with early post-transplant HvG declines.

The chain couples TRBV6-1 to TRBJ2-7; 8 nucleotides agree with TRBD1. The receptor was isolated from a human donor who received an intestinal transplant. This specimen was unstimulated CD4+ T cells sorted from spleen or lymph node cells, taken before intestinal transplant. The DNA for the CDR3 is TGTGCCAGCAGTGGCGGGACAGGAAACCCTCTTTACGAGCAGTACTTC. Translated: CASSGGTGNPLYEQYF.